This passage covers 27 T cell receptor beta chains from one sample sequenced in a study of low-dose radiotherapy and immunotherapy resistance in tumors. Covering alpha and beta chains, TRAV- and TRBV-specific primers were used for the first-strand cDNA. The authors amplified TCRs for about 20 PCR cycles with a constant-region primer and a V-primer adapter. One entry per CDR3 protein, called by TCRdb with MiXCR from the reads. The sample comprises approximately 80,000 distinct CDR3 sequences, 17% of which are singletons, and roughly 1.4% rests with the top ten. Time point here: after trial treatment. Treatment here: LDRT plus nivolumab, ipilimumab, low-dose cyclophosphamide and aspirin (RACIN trial). Sequenced material: PBMCs, taken after low-dose radiotherapy plus immunotherapy. These receptors originate from a male donor with prostate cancer.

This clonotype appeared many times. V and J are TRBV19 and TRBJ2-2; TRBD1 matches 9 bases. V shed 6 bases and J 1 base; nucleotides not matched to a gene: 3. Germline CDR1 is LNHDA and CDR2 is SQIVND (reference sequence). CDR3 length equals 15 residues. The CDR3 is CASSRQGGNTGELFF. CDR3 nucleotides: TGTGCCAGTAGCCGACAGGGGGGGAACACCGGGGAGCTGTTTTTT.

About this clonotype itself: Relative to the germline gene, one junction end is altered; a read error may explain this. This rearrangement joins TRBV6-2 or TRBV6-3 to TRBJ2-2; the match to TRBD1 covers 9 bases. CDR3 length: 15 residues. Germline assignment: CDR1 MNHEY and CDR2 SVGEGT. As DNA, the CDR3 is TGTGCCAGCAGACCCGGGACAGGGCACACCGGGGAGTTGTTTTTT. Its protein product is CASRPGTGHTGELFF.

In its sample, this clonotype was seen a few times. The CDR3: CASSEEGWPQHF. CDR3 bases: TGTGCCAGCAGCGAGGAGGGGTGGCCCCAGCATTTT. The V and J genes are TRBV12-3 or TRBV12-4 and TRBJ1-5; D is perhaps TRBD1 (5 bases). This CDR3 spans 12 amino acids. Trimming took off 6 bases at V and 9 bases at J, with 12 bases between the two ends.

This clonotype was detected only a few times. The chain links TRBV27 to TRBJ2-6; the D is unclear. V was shortened by 6 bases and J by 0 bases, with 9 bases between the two germline ends. Germline CDR1 is MNHEY and CDR2 is SMNVEV (reference sequence). The CDR3 length is 15 residues. CDR3 sequence (DNA): TGTGCCAGCAGCCAACAAAGCTCTGGGGCCAACGTCCTGACTTTC. It specifies CASSQQSSGANVLTF. Complete variable domain (other parts from reference TRBV27 and TRBJ2-6): EAQVTQNPRYLITVTGKKLTVTCSQNMNHEYMSWYRQDPGLGLRQIYYSMNVEVTDKGDVPEGYKVSRKEKRNFPLILESPSPNQTSLYFCASSQQSSGANVLTFGAGSRLTVL.

This clonotype was counted at least ten times. The rearrangement links TRBV7-3 to TRBJ2-2; D gene unclear. V was shortened by 3 bases and J by 5 bases, with 13 bases between the two germline ends. The CDR3 runs 15 residues. The V gene's germline CDR1 is SGHTA and CDR2 FQGTGA. For the CDR3, the DNA is TGTGCCAGCAGCTTCGAGACTTTCGGGACCGGGGAGCTGTTTTTT. Its protein is CASSFETFGTGELFF. The full variable domain, rest sourced from reference TRBV7-3 and TRBJ2-2, is GAGVSQTPSNKVTEKGKYVELRCDPISGHTALYWYRQSLGQGPEFLIYFQGTGAADDSGLPNDRFFAVRPEGSVSTLKIQRTERGDSAVYLCASSFETFGTGELFFGEGSRLTVL.

A remark on this clonotype: A much bigger clone sits one base away, suggesting this may be a read error. V is TRBV30 and J is TRBJ2-2; TRBD2 is a possible D gene (5 bases). This CDR3 is 13 amino acids long. Per germline, CDR1 GTSNPN and CDR2 SVGIG (reference sequence). DNA of the CDR3: TGTGCCTGTAGTGTTTACGGGGCCGGGGAGCTGTTTTTT. Protein: CACSVYGAGELFF.

The chain carries TRBV10-3 and TRBJ2-2; either TRBD1 or TRBD2 may supply D (5 bases each). CDR3 length: 14 amino acids. Germline CDR1 ENHRY, CDR2 SYGVKD. The V end lost 3 bases, the J end lost 7 bases, and 12 bases lay between the germline ends. CDR3 in amino acids: CAISDRDPLGELFF. The CDR3 nucleotides are TGTGCCATCAGTGACCGGGACCCCCTCGGGGAGCTGTTTTTT.

This clonotype has a count of ten or more. This rearrangement joins TRBV24-1 to TRBJ1-6; 8 bases are a match to TRBD1. From germline, CDR1 is KGHDR and CDR2 SFDVKD. V lost 6 bases to trimming and J lost 0 bases; unmatched junction nucleotides: 18. The CDR3 covers 21 residues. The CDR3 loop reads CATSLPSPGQGGSSYNSPLHF. CDR3 nucleotides: TGTGCCACCAGTCTACCCAGCCCCGGACAGGGTGGAAGCTCCTATAATTCACCCCTCCACTTT.

This clonotype is medium-sized in the sample. The rearrangement uses TRBV6-2 or TRBV6-3 and TRBJ2-7, with TRBD2 matching over 12 bases. CDR1 and CDR2 (germline): MNHEY, SVGEGT. The CDR3 totals 14 residues. Losses at the gene ends were 4 bases for V and 4 bases for J; bases not matched to a gene: 2. CDR3 sequence: CASSSGTSGYEQYF. The CDR3 nucleotides are TGTGCCAGCAGTTCCGGGACTAGCGGGTACGAGCAGTACTTC.

This clonotype was counted ten times or more. This rearrangement joins TRBV29-1 to TRBJ1-4; D ambiguous. V dropped 5 bases and J dropped 0 bases, with 7 bases sitting between them. CDR1 SQVTM and CDR2 ANQGSEA come from the germline V gene. The CDR3 totals 13 residues. The CDR3 reads CSVYTPTNEKLFF. The CDR3 DNA reads as TGCAGCGTTTATACCCCAACTAATGAAAAACTGTTTTTT.

This clonotype was picked up many times. The V and J genes are TRBV3-1 and TRBJ2-1; D remains unclear. The CDR3 has 11 amino acids. Germline V gene lookup returns CDR1 LGHDT and CDR2 YNNKEL (reference sequence). Trimming stripped 5 bases from V and 9 bases from J, with 8 bases between. CDR3 DNA sequence: TGTGCCAGCAGCTTCCGAGCTGAGCAGTTCTTC. Protein sequence: CASSFRAEQFF.

This clonotype has a count of ten or more. V usage is TRBV5-1 and J usage is TRBJ2-3; D is perhaps TRBD2 (6 bases). This CDR3 is built from 16 residues. The V end was cut by 2 bases, the J end by 2 bases, with 15 bases between. Germline V lookup: CDR1 SGHRS, CDR2 YFSETQ. CDR3 nucleotides: TGCGCCAGCAGCTTACCCGCCGGGAGTCCCACAGATACGCAGTATTTT. The encoded protein is CASSLPAGSPTDTQYF. Based on the CDR3 plus reference TRBV5-1 and TRBJ2-3, the full variable domain is KAGVTQTPRYLIKTRGQQVTLSCSPISGHRSVSWYQQTPGQGLQFLFEYFSETQRNKGNFPGRFSGRQFSNSRSEMNVSTLELGDSALYLCASSLPAGSPTDTQYFGPGTRLTVL.

This clonotype occurred many times. The chain couples TRBV6-2 or TRBV6-3 to TRBJ2-2, with D unclear. The CDR3 runs 14 residues. Between the trimmed V and J ends, which lost 4 bases and 1 base, there was a span of 7 bases. From germline, CDR1 is MNHEY and CDR2 SVGEGT. The CDR3 region has the DNA TGTGCCAGCAGTTTTTTGGGGAACACCGGGGAGCTGTTTTTT. The encoded protein is CASSFLGNTGELFF.

At least ten counts were recorded for this clonotype. The chain employs TRBV6-6 and TRBJ2-7; 8 bases are shared with TRBD2. Germline V CDR1 and CDR2: MNHNY, SVGAGI (reference sequence). The CDR3 runs 17 residues. The junction had 12 bases not matched to a gene; V was cut back by 2 bases and J by 3 bases. The CDR3 DNA sequence: TGTGCCAGCAGTTACGAATACGGGGGGGACTTTTTCTACGAGCAGTACTTC. It is translated as CASSYEYGGDFFYEQYF.

With respect to this clonotype: A far larger clone is only one base removed, so a read error is likely. The chain recombines TRBV12-3 or TRBV12-4 with TRBJ1-6; 7 bases align to TRBD1. The CDR3 totals 14 residues. DNA for the CDR3: TGTGCCAGCAGTCCCACAGGGGCAGGTTCATCCCTCCACTTT. This codes for CASSPTGAGSSLHF.

The sample holds many counts of this clonotype. The chain couples TRBV9 to TRBJ2-7; TRBD2 aligns across 9 bases. This CDR3 region has 14 residues. Germline V gene data show CDR1 as SGDLS and CDR2 as YYNGEE. V lost 0 bases to trimming and J lost 7 bases; unmatched junction nucleotides: 5. The CDR3 here is CASSVATLAGEQYF. The CDR3 coding sequence is TGTGCCAGCAGCGTAGCTACCCTAGCGGGGGAGCAGTACTTC. Together with reference TRBV9 and TRBJ2-7, the CDR3 gives the full variable domain: DSGVTQTPKHLITATGQRVTLRCSPRSGDLSVYWYQQSLDQGLQFLIQYYNGEERAKGNILERFSAQQFPDLHSELNLSSLELGDSALYFCASSVATLAGEQYFGPGTRLTVT.

Comment on this clonotype: It differs at one base from a far larger clone, so likely a read error. The CDR3 DNA reads TGTGCCAGCAGTGCCTGGGGGGGGAACTATGGCTACACCTTC. Translated: CASSAWGGNYGYTF. The chain links TRBV10-3 to TRBJ1-2, with TRBD1 as a possible D gene (5 bases). The V gene's germline CDR1 is ENHRY and CDR2 SYGVKD. This CDR3 is built from 14 residues.

This clonotype was found many times. The chain recombines TRBV27 with TRBJ2-1; D is undetermined. The germline V gene encodes CDR1 MNHEY and CDR2 SMNVEV (reference sequence). Trimming took 6 bases from V and 8 from J, leaving 14 bases between them. This CDR3 is 13 amino acids long. The CDR3 protein is CASSRRGLDEQFF. CDR3 in DNA: TGTGCCAGCAGCCGACGTGGTTTGGATGAGCAGTTCTTC.

This clonotype was recorded many times. The V and J genes are TRBV10-3 and TRBJ2-5, with TRBD2 identical over 8 bases. J gave up 5 bases and V 0 bases, and 5 bases lay outside the gene matches. The germline CDR1 and CDR2 sequences are ENHRY and SYGVKD. The CDR3 has 15 residues. CDR3 DNA sequence: TGTGCCATCAGTGAGTCCCCGGGAGGGGTGGAGACCCAGTACTTC. It translates to CAISESPGGVETQYF.

This clonotype was seen more than once but under ten times. The chain has TRBV28 and TRBJ2-7; tentative D call: TRBD2 (6 bases). The ends were cut back, 1 base at V and 7 bases at J, with 11 bases in the middle. Germline values: CDR1 MDHEN, CDR2 SYDVKM. There are 13 residues in the CDR3. This chain's CDR3 is CASSLLGGEEQYF. The CDR3 DNA sequence: TGTGCCAGCAGTTTATTAGGAGGGGAAGAGCAGTACTTC. The full variable domain, with the rest looked up from reference TRBV28 and TRBJ2-7, is DVKVTQSSRYLVKRTGEKVFLECVQDMDHENMFWYRQDPGLGLRLIYFSYDVKMKEKGDIPEGYSVSREKKERFSLILESASTNQTSMYLCASSLLGGEEQYFGPGTRLTVT.

This clonotype was detected ten times or more. This chain joins TRBV3-1 and TRBJ1-3; D remains ambiguous. Germline V gives CDR1 LGHDT, CDR2 YNNKEL (reference sequence). The CDR3 runs 17 residues. The ends were cut back, 1 base at V and 1 base at J, with 14 bases in the middle. CDR3 in amino acids: CASSQAGVSLSGNTIYF. The CDR3 DNA reads as TGTGCCAGCAGCCAAGCGGGCGTCTCCCTTTCTGGAAACACCATATATTTT.

This clonotype was picked up many times. The chain carries TRBV28 and TRBJ1-5; D uncertain. The CDR3 length is 14 residues. The germline V gene encodes CDR1 MDHEN and CDR2 SYDVKM. V was pared by 1 base and J by 6 bases, with 10 bases between. The CDR3, as DNA: TGTGCCAGCAGTTTATCGGGTTACGCTCAGCCCCAGCATTTT. Its translation is CASSLSGYAQPQHF.

This clonotype was detected many times. The J gene is TRBJ1-1, the V gene TRBV27, with D possibly being TRBD1 (6 bases). CDR1 is MNHEY and CDR2 is SMNVEV in the germline V gene (reference sequence). This CDR3 contains 13 residues. Trimming stripped 3 bases from V and 4 bases from J, with 9 bases between. In DNA form, the CDR3 reads TGTGCCAGCAGTTTTAAAGGGGGCACTGAAGCTTTCTTT. Protein: CASSFKGGTEAFF.

This clonotype has ten or more counts. V is TRBV5-4 and J is TRBJ1-1, with D possibly TRBD1 on 6 matching bases. Trimming removed 5 bases at V and 5 bases at J, with 10 bases between. The CDR3 runs to 12 residues. In germline, CDR1 is SGHNT, CDR2 YYREEE (reference sequence). CDR3 sequence: CASSERGTEAFF. CDR3 coding DNA: TGTGCCAGCAGTGAAAGGGGGACTGAAGCTTTCTTT.

The genes are TRBV5-1 and TRBJ1-5; the D gene is possibly TRBD1 (5 bases). Trimming stripped 2 bases from V and 6 bases from J, with 15 bases between. The V gene's germline CDR1 is SGHRS and CDR2 YFSETQ. The CDR3 consists of 15 residues. This CDR3 reads CASSFSGGMGQPQHF. CDR3 DNA sequence: TGCGCCAGCAGCTTCTCGGGGGGTATGGGTCAGCCCCAGCATTTT.

This clonotype has at least ten counts. J is TRBJ1-6 and V is TRBV28; tentatively, D is TRBD1 (6 bases). CDR1 is MDHEN, CDR2 SYDVKM, per germline. Trimming stripped 5 bases from V and 14 bases from J, with 25 bases between. The CDR3 covers 16 residues. DNA for the CDR3: TGTGCCAGCAGTCAACCCACAGGGAAGGGGGGGTTAACCCTCCACTTT. This translates into CASSQPTGKGGLTLHF.

The V call is TRBV6-5, the J call TRBJ2-1; 14 nucleotides line up with TRBD2. The CDR3 extends over 16 amino acids. From germline, CDR1 is MNHEY and CDR2 SVGAGI. The ends lost 6 bases at V and 8 bases at J; junction bases unmatched: 9. The CDR3 here is CASRVRLAGGFDEQFF. The CDR3 nucleotides are TGTGCCAGCAGGGTCAGACTAGCGGGAGGGTTTGATGAGCAGTTCTTC.